These T cell receptor beta chains were read from a single sample in a study of shared clonotypes between healthy human individuals. Sequencing was performed with immunoSEQ multiplex PCR; in TCRdb, only in-frame clones are kept and a portion is missing. The table records under 300,000 clones, 65% to 70% of them present only once. Source material: memory CD4+ T cells sorted from blood. The receptors derive from a man aged 25 to 40 in good health. CDR3s include the opening cysteine and the closing phenylalanine or tryptophan. A D gene is named only where the DNA matches it firmly. For some rows the clone size is stated as once, few or many, or as a class when expanded; others skip it.

size,D,J,V,DNA,CDR3
NA,TRBD1,TRBJ1-1,TRBV15,TGTGCCACCAGCAGAGGGCAGGGACAGTACACTGAAGCTTTCTTT,CATSRGQGQYTEAFF
NA,NA,TRBJ1-5,TRBV5-1,TGCGCCAGCAGCTTGGCCAACGGGCCCCAGCATTTT,CASSLANGPQHF
NA,NA,TRBJ2-1,TRBV5-1,TGCGCCAGCAGCTTGGGAGGGAATGAGCAGTTCTTC,CASSLGGNEQFF
NA,TRBD1,TRBJ2-5,TRBV5-6,TGTGCCAGCAGCCTCGAACAGGGGCCAGGGGAGACCCAGTACTTC,CASSLEQGPGETQYF
NA,NA,TRBJ1-3,TRBV27,TGTGCCAGCAGGCAACAGGGAGGAAACACCATATATTTT,CASRQQGGNTIYF
NA,NA,TRBJ2-3,TRBV25-1,TGTGCCAGCAGGACGAAACTCACAGATACGCAGTATTTT,CASRTKLTDTQYF
few,NA,TRBJ2-2,TRBV10-3,TGTGCCACTAGAGCGAACACCGGGGAGCTGTTTTTT,CATRANTGELFF
few,NA,TRBJ2-7,TRBV10-1,TGCGCCAGCGCCCCCAACGCCGGTGACGAGCAGTACTTC,CASAPNAGDEQYF
few,NA,TRBJ2-7,TRBV27,TGTGCCAGCAGTCCTTCGGCCGCTTTCTCCTACGAGCAGTACTTC,CASSPSAAFSYEQYF
NA,NA,TRBJ1-1,TRBV9,TGTGCCAGCAGCGTAGGGGGACGAACGATCACTGAAGCTTTCTTT,CASSVGGRTITEAFF
once,TRBD2,TRBJ2-1,TRBV7-9,TGTGCCAGCATCCGAGGGAGGGCTAGCGGATACAATGAGCAGTTCTTC,CASIRGRASGYNEQFF
few,NA,TRBJ1-5,TRBV5-6,TGTGCCAGCAGCTTAGGGCAGGGTGCCAATCAGCCCCAGCATTTT,CASSLGQGANQPQHF
NA,NA,TRBJ2-1,TRBV5-6,TGTGCCAGCAGCTTGTTATCTTCGGGGACCGACGGAAATGAGCAGTTCTTC,CASSLLSSGTDGNEQFF
NA,NA,TRBJ2-7,TRBV5-1,TGCGCCAGCAGCCGGACGCAGGGAAACGAGCAGTACTTC,CASSRTQGNEQYF
NA,NA,TRBJ1-1,TRBV7-9,TGTGCCAGCAGCTTAGTGGGGCAGGGCAAGAACACTGAAGCTTTCTTT,CASSLVGQGKNTEAFF
NA,NA,TRBJ1-5,TRBV19,TGTGCCAGTAGTATAGGGACTCAGCCCCAGCATTTT,CASSIGTQPQHF
NA,NA,TRBJ2-6,TRBV7-9,TGTGCCAGCTCCCAACTCTCTGGGGCCAACGTCCTGACTTTC,CASSQLSGANVLTF
NA,TRBD2,TRBJ2-5,TRBV9,TGTGCCAGCAGCATAGGACTAGTGGGAGAGACCCAGTACTTC,CASSIGLVGETQYF
NA,NA,TRBJ2-7,TRBV11-2,TGTGCCAGCCTGTCGAACGAGCAGTACTTC,CASLSNEQYF
NA,TRBD1,TRBJ2-6,TRBV18,TGTGCCAGCTCACAACCGGGACAGAGCTCTGGGGCCAACGTCCTGACTTTC,CASSQPGQSSGANVLTF
many,TRBD1,TRBJ1-2,TRBV10-3,TGTGCCATCAGCTTTCCGGGACAGGGATCCTATGGCTACACCTTC,CAISFPGQGSYGYTF
NA,NA,TRBJ2-7,TRBV19,TGTGCCAGTAGTATGAGGGTGAGCTCCTACGAGCAGTACTTC,CASSMRVSSYEQYF
few,TRBD1,TRBJ2-6,TRBV27,TGTGCCAGCCGCCGGGACAGGACTTCCTCTGGGGCCAACGTCCTGACTTTC,CASRRDRTSSGANVLTF